Presented here are 17 T cell receptor beta chains from one specimen sequenced in a study of T cell repertoires in cytomegalovirus infection. TCRdb re-derived calls from the reads in MiXCR, one entry per CDR3 protein. The sample includes under 100,000 distinct CDR3 sequences, 3.7% seen only once; the top ten take less than 5%. The sample taken for sequencing was PBMCs. These receptors were collected from a human donor in good health (CMV status not recorded). Some clones in this sample may be carry-over from other donors' samples.

This clonotype was picked up many times. The rearrangement links TRBV28 to TRBJ1-5; 7 bases match TRBD1. This CDR3 spans 19 amino acids. Trimming at V came to 5 bases and at J to 1 base, leaving 17 bases not matched to a gene. Germline V CDR1 and CDR2: MDHEN, SYDVKM. CDR3 DNA: TGTGCCAGCAGTCTCCCCCGGGACAGCCCTCTTGTGAGCAATCAGCCCCAGCATTTT. Translated, it gives CASSLPRDSPLVSNQPQHF.

This clonotype was seen many times. The chain joins TRBV7-2 to TRBJ1-4; 12 nucleotides match TRBD1. Germline V lookup: CDR1 SGHTA, CDR2 FQGNSA. Trimming took 1 base from V and 10 from J; bases not matched to a gene: 4. The CDR3 is 15 amino acids. The CDR3, as DNA: TGTGCCAGCAGCTTAGGGGGGACAGGGGGCGGAAAACTGTTTTTT. Amino acid sequence: CASSLGGTGGGKLFF.

This clonotype was seen ten or more times. This chain uses TRBV5-6 with TRBJ1-1; D gene uncertain. With 1 base removed from V and 8 bases from J, the gap between germline ends came to 9 bases. There are 12 residues in the CDR3. Germline-derived CDR1 and CDR2 are SGHDT and YYEEEE. CDR3 sequence: CASSLWVQEAFF. CDR3 in DNA: TGTGCCAGCAGCTTGTGGGTACAAGAAGCTTTCTTT.

This clonotype was found many times. The chain employs TRBV20-1 and TRBJ2-2; 7 bases are shared with TRBD1. V dropped 3 bases and J dropped 2; count of bases not matched to a gene: 3. In germline, CDR1 is DFQATT, CDR2 SNEGSKA (reference sequence). The CDR3 sequence is 14 residues long. The CDR3 protein is CSARRQGNTGELFF. The CDR3 nucleotides are TGCAGTGCTAGGCGACAGGGTAACACCGGGGAGCTGTTTTTT.

This clonotype appeared many times. This chain connects TRBV6-2 or TRBV6-3 to TRBJ1-1, with D uncertain. The CDR3 is 15 residues long. V gave up 6 bases and J gave up 0 bases, with 14 bases separating them. Germline V gives CDR1 MNHEY, CDR2 SVGEGT. The CDR3 spells CASRPQDRMNTEAFF. CDR3 nucleotide sequence: TGTGCCAGCAGACCCCAGGACCGGATGAACACTGAAGCTTTCTTT.

This clonotype appeared many times. V is TRBV4-2 and J is TRBJ2-1; 10 positions agree with TRBD2. The V and J ends lost 2 bases and 7 bases, in that order; junction bases with no gene match: 8. Germline values: CDR1 LGHNA, CDR2 YNFKEQ. This CDR3 has 16 residues. In nucleotides, the CDR3 is TGTGCCAGCAGCCAACAGCGGGGGGGCCCCGGGAATGAGCAGTTCTTC. It encodes CASSQQRGGPGNEQFF.

This clonotype was seen repeatedly, ten times or more. The chain combines TRBV7-2 with TRBJ1-5; the D is unclear. Germline loops: CDR1 SGHTA, CDR2 FQGNSA. V was clipped by 1 base and J by 1 base, with 11 bases between them. This CDR3 has 16 amino acids. The CDR3 nucleotides are TGTGCCAGCAGCTTAGTAGGAGCGGGGAGCAATCAGCCCCAGCATTTT. It is translated as CASSLVGAGSNQPQHF.

This clonotype was observed many times. This rearrangement joins TRBV2 to TRBJ1-3, with no clear D. This CDR3 region has 15 residues. CDR1 and CDR2 (germline): SNHLY, FYNNEI. V lost 4 bases, J lost 1 base, and 11 bases lay in between. This CDR3 is CASSAATDSGNTIYF. As DNA, the CDR3 is TGTGCCAGCAGTGCCGCGACGGATTCTGGAAACACCATATATTTT.

This clonotype was found many times. The CDR3 DNA is TGTGCCAGCAGTGCTACACTAGACCCGGGCACTGAAGCTTTCTTT. The encoded protein is CASSATLDPGTEAFF. The chain is built from TRBV9 and TRBJ1-1; no clear D gene. The CDR3 is made up of 15 amino acids. V was cut by 5 bases and J by 4 bases, with 18 bases left in between. Germline CDR1 reads SGDLS; CDR2 reads YYNGEE.

This clonotype was counted many times. The J gene is TRBJ2-1, the V gene TRBV10-3; D is unresolved. V shed 2 bases and J shed 8 bases, with 4 bases lying between them. CDR1 ENHRY and CDR2 SYGVKD come from the germline V gene. The CDR3 consists of 11 residues. The DNA for the CDR3 is TGTGCCATCAGTGAGGGAGATGAGCAGTTCTTC. Amino acids: CAISEGDEQFF.

This clonotype has a count of ten or more. Germline and junction disagree at one end, which may indicate a read error. The rearrangement uses TRBV7-9 and TRBJ2-1; 13 bases fit TRBD2. The CDR3 spans 13 residues. Germline V gene sequence: CDR1 SEHNR, CDR2 FQNEAQ (reference sequence). The CDR3 sequence: CASSLATGTSGDF. DNA of the CDR3: TGTGCCAGCAGCTTAGCGACCGGGACTAGCGGGGACTTC.

In this sample, this clonotype turned up many times. This sequence joins TRBV7-9 and TRBJ1-1, with a weak D call TRBD1 (6 bases). Trimming removed 6 bases at V and 0 bases at J, with 8 bases between. CDR1 is SEHNR, CDR2 FQNEAQ, per germline (reference sequence). This CDR3 region has 13 residues. In DNA form, the CDR3 reads TGTGCCAGCAGGGACAGAATGAACACTGAAGCTTTCTTT. The encoded protein is CASRDRMNTEAFF. Variable domain in full (rest from reference TRBV7-9 and TRBJ1-1): DTGVSQNPRHKITKRGQNVTFRCDPISEHNRLYWYRQTLGQGPEFLTYFQNEAQLEKSRLLSDRFSAERPKGSFSTLEIQRTEQGDSAMYLCASRDRMNTEAFFGQGTRLTVV.

This clonotype was seen ten or more times. The chain joins TRBV6-5 to TRBJ1-5, with 7 bases fitting TRBD1. V dropped 0 bases and J dropped 6; count of bases not matched to a gene: 5. Looked up from germline, CDR1 is MNHEY and CDR2 is SVGAGI. This CDR3 region has 15 residues. CDR3: CASSYSGGGGQPQHF. The CDR3 DNA follows: TGTGCCAGCAGTTACTCAGGAGGGGGCGGTCAGCCCCAGCATTTT.

This clonotype appeared many times. The genes are TRBV29-1 and TRBJ1-2, with D possibly TRBD1 on 5 matching bases. Per the germline V gene, CDR1 is SQVTM and CDR2 is ANQGSEA. Trimming took off 6 bases at V and 8 bases at J, with 19 bases between the two ends. The CDR3 spans 13 residues. The CDR3 DNA reads TGCAGCGTCCTAGGAGGGACCTGGATGGGCTACACCTTC. It is translated as CSVLGGTWMGYTF.

This clonotype came up many times. In DNA, the CDR3 is TGCAGTGCTGCACCCGGGACAGGGTGGGGACAGCCCCAGCATTTT. Its translation is CSAAPGTGWGQPQHF. The rearrangement joins TRBV20-1 to TRBJ1-5; 9 nucleotides line up with TRBD1. Trimming at V came to 5 bases and at J to 7 bases, leaving 12 bases not matched to a gene. This CDR3 is 15 amino acids long. The germline gives CDR1 DFQATT, CDR2 SNEGSKA (reference sequence).

In this sample, this clonotype turned up many times. This chain joins TRBV7-2 and TRBJ2-5; D is undetermined. The CDR3 loop spans 16 amino acids. The V gene lost 2 bases and the J gene lost 2 bases, with 15 bases spanning the gap. Germline CDR1 SGHTA, CDR2 FQGNSA. The CDR3 sequence is CASSLWSQPGQETQYF. CDR3 DNA sequence: TGTGCCAGCAGCTTATGGTCTCAACCAGGACAAGAGACCCAGTACTTC.

This clonotype appeared many times. One junction end disagrees with the germline gene, perhaps due to a read error. The chain is built from TRBV5-5 and TRBJ2-1, with D possibly matching TRBD2 (5 bases). In germline, CDR1 is SGHKS, CDR2 YYEKEE (reference sequence). This CDR3 has 16 amino acids. For the CDR3, the DNA is TGTGTCAGCAGCCAACGGTGGGAGAAGTCCTACAATGAGCAGTTCTTC. Amino acids: CVSSQRWEKSYNEQFF.